This entry is about one T cell receptor (beta chain). Per the germline V gene, CDR1 is MGHRA and CDR2 is YSYEKL. V was trimmed by 5 bases and J by 1 base, leaving 8 bases between them. CDR3 length equals 13 residues. The sample comes from a study of blood T cell repertoires in COVID-19. Study in general: Researchers got acute and convalescent COVID-19 samples from the United States, Italy and Spain. PBMCs, B-cell-depleted T cells, or T cells were the source of the cDNA or gDNA that made up the material.

Seattle-derived patients entered the study during active infection and were followed longitudinally. Method: immunoSEQ multiplex PCR; TCRdb's copy keeps in-frame clones and lacks some. Among a few hundred thousand clones listed, approximately 91% were seen once. The chain combines TRBV4-1 with TRBJ2-5; maybe TRBD1 (5 bases). The source of this sequence is a young adult with COVID-19, enrolled during active disease. The sample was peripheral blood. The DNA of the CDR3 is TGCGCCAGCAGCTACAGGAGCCAAGAGACCCAGTACTTC. It yields the protein CASSYRSQETQYF.